What follows is one TCR beta chain and its context. V was pared by 0 bases and J by 1 base, with 15 bases between. The CDR3 length is 17 residues. From germline, CDR1 is GTSNPN and CDR2 SVGIG (reference sequence). Per the original methods: Amplification of reference gene primers provided the estimated nucleated cell counts. Produced via immunoSEQ multiplex PCR; TCRdb's table is partial and in-frame only. That table is the source of V, J and clone size, and D and trimming were worked out from the DNA. This sample has fewer than 350,000 clones, with approximately 90% found just once. This entry belongs to a study of blood T cell repertoires in COVID-19. Study details: From the United States, Italy and Spain came samples of acute and convalescent COVID-19.

V usage is TRBV30 and J usage is TRBJ1-4; no clear D gene. The sequence was collected from a woman aged 40 to 49 with acute COVID-19. Source material: PBMCs or T cells enriched from blood (not recorded which). The CDR3 coding sequence is TGTGCCTGGAGTGTACCGAGGGTGCTTGGAACTAATGAAAAACTGTTTTTT. Protein sequence: CAWSVPRVLGTNEKLFF.